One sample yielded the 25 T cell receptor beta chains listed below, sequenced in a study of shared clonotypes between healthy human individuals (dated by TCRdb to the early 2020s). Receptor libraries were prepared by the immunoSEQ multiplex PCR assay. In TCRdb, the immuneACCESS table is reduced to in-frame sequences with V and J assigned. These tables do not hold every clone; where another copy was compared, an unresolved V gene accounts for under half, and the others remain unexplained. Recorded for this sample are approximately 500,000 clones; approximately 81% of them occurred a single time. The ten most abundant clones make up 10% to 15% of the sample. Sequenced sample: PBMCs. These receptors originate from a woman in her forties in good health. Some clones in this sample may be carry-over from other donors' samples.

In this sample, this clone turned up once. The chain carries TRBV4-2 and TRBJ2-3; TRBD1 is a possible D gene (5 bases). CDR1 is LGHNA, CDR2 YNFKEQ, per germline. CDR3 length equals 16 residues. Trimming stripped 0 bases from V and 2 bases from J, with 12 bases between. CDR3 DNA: TGTGCCAGCAGCCAAGAGTGGCAGGGAAACACAGATACGCAGTATTTT. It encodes CASSQEWQGNTDTQYF.

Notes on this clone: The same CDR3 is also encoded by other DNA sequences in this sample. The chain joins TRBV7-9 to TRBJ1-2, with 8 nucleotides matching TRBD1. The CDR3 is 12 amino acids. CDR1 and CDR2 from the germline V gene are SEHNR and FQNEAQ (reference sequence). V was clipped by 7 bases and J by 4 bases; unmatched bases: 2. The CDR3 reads CASTGQGYGYTF. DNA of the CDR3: TGTGCCAGCACAGGACAGGGCTATGGCTACACCTTC.

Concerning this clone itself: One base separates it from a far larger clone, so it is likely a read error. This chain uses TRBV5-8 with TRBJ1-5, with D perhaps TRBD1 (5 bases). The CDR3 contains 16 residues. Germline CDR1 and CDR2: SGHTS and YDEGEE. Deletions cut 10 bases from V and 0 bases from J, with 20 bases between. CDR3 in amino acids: CAGTSSRVTSNQPQHF. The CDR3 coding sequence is TGTGCCGGCACCTCTTCCAGGGTCACTAGCAATCAGCCCCAGCATTTT.

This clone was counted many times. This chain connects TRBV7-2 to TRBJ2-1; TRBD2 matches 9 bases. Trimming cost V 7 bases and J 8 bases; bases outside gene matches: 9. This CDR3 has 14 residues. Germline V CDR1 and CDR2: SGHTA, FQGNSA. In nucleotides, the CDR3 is TGTGCCAGCACCAAGGGGCGGGAGGGGTATGAGCAGTTCTTC. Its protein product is CASTKGREGYEQFF.

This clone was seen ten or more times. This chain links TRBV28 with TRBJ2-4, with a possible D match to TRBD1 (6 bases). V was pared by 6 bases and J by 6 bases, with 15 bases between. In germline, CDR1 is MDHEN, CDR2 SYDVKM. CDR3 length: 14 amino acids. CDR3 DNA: TGTGCCAGCAGCCCCAGGGGCCGAGCAAACATTCAGTACTTC. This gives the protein CASSPRGRANIQYF.

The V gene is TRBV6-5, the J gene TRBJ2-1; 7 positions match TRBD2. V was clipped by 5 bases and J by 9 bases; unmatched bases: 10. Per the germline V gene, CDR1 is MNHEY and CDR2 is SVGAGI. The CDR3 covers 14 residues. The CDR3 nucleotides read TGTGCCAGCAGTCACCGGGACTATTACCTTGAGCAGTTCTTC. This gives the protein CASSHRDYYLEQFF.

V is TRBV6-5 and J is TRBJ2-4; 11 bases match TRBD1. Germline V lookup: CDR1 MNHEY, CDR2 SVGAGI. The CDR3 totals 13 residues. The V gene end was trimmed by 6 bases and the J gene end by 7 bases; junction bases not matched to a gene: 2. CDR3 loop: CASRDRGQNIQYF. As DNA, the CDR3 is TGTGCCAGCAGGGACAGGGGGCAGAACATTCAGTACTTC.

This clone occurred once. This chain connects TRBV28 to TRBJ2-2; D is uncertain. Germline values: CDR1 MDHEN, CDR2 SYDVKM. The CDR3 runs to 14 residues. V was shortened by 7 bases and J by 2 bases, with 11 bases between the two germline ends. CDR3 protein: CASTRQANTGELFF. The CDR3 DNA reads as TGTGCCAGCACACGGCAAGCTAACACCGGGGAGCTGTTTTTT.

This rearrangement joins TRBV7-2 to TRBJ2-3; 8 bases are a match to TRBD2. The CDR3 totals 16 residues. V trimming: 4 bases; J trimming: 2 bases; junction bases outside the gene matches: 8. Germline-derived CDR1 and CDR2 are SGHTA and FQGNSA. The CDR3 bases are TGTGCCAGCAGCTGGGCCACTAGCGGCCCCACAGATACGCAGTATTTT. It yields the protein CASSWATSGPTDTQYF.

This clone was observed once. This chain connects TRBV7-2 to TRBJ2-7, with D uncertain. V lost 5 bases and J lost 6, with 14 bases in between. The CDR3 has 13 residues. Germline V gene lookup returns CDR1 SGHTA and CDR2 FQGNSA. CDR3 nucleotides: TGTGCCAGCAGCCCCTTCCAGATCTCCGAGCAGTACTTC. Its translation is CASSPFQISEQYF.

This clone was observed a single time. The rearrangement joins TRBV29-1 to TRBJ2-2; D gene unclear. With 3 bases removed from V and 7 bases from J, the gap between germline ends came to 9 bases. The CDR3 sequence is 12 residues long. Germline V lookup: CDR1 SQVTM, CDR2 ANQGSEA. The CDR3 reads CSVDSGDGELFF. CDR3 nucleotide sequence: TGCAGCGTTGACAGTGGGGACGGGGAGCTGTTTTTT.

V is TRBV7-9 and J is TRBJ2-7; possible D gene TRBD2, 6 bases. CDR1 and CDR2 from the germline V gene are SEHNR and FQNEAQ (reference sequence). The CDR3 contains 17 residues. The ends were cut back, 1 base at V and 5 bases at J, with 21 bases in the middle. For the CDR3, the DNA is TGTGCCAGCAGCTTAGGGGGGTTGACACCGGGGAGGAACGAGCAGTACTTC. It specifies CASSLGGLTPGRNEQYF.

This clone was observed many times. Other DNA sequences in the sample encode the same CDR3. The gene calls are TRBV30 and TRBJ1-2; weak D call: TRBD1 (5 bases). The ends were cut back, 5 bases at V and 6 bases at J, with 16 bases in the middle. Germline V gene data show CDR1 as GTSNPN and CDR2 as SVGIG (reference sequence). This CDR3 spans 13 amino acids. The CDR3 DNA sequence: TGTGCCTGGTCCACCGGGGCGCGGAATGGCTACACCTTC. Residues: CAWSTGARNGYTF.

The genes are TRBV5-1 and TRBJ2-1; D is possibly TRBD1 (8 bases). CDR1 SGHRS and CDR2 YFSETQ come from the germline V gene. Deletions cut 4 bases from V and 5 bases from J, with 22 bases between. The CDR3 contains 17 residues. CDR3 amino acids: CASSKRDRRTIDNEQFF. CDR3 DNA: TGCGCCAGCAGCAAGCGGGACAGGAGGACGATCGACAATGAGCAGTTCTTC.

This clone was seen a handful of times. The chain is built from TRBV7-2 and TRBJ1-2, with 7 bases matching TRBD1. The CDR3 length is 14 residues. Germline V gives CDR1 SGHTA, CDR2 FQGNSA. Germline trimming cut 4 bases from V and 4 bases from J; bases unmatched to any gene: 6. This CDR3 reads CASSSPTGSYGYTF. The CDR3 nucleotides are TGTGCCAGCAGCTCCCCGACAGGGTCCTATGGCTACACCTTC. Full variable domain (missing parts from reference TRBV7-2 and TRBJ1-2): GAGVSQSPSNKVTEKGKDVELRCDPISGHTALYWYRQSLGQGLEFLIYFQGNSAPDKSGLPSDRFSAERTGGSVSTLTIQRTQQEDSAVYLCASSSPTGSYGYTFGSGTRLTVV.

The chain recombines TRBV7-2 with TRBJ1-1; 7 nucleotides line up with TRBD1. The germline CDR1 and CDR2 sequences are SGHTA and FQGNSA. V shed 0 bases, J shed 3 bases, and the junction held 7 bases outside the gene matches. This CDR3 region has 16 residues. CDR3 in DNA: TGTGCCAGCAGCTTAGCGGGCAGGGGGAAGTACACTGAAGCTTTCTTT. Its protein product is CASSLAGRGKYTEAFF.

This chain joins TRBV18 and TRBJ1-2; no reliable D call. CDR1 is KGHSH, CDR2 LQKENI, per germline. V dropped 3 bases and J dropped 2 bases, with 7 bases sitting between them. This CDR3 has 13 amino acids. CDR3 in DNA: TGTGCCAGCTCACCCCAAGAGAACTATGGCTACACCTTC. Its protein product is CASSPQENYGYTF.

The CDR3 bases are TGTGCCAGCAGCTCCTACAGGGGAGAAGCTTTCTTT. This codes for CASSSYRGEAFF. The chain carries TRBV11-1 and TRBJ1-1, with 7 bases identical to TRBD1. V trimming: 4 bases; J trimming: 8 bases; junction bases outside the gene matches: 4. From germline, CDR1 is SGHAT and CDR2 FQDESV (reference sequence). The CDR3 is made up of 12 amino acids.

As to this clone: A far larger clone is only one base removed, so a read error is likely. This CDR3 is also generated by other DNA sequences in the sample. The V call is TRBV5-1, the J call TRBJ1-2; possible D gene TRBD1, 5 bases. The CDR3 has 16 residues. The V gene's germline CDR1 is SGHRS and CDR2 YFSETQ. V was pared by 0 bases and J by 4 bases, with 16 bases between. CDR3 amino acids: CASSLAEGQGGYGYTF. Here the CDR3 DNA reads TGCGCCAGCAGCTTGGCCGAAGGGCAGGGTGGCTATGGCTACACCTTC.

For the CDR3, the DNA is TGTGCCAGTAGTATACGGACAGGGGGGGCCGGGGAGCTGTTTTTT. Translation: CASSIRTGGAGELFF. The chain has TRBV19 and TRBJ2-2; 10 bases line up with TRBD1. Germline CDR1 is LNHDA and CDR2 is SQIVND (reference sequence). Trimming took 2 bases from V and 6 from J; bases not matched to a gene: 3. The CDR3 contains 15 residues.

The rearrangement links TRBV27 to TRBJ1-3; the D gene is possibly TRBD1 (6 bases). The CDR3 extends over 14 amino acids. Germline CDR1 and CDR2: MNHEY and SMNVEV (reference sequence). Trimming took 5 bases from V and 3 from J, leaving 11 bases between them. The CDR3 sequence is CASSTTGYGNTIYF. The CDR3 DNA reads TGTGCCAGCAGTACCACAGGGTATGGAAACACCATATATTTT.

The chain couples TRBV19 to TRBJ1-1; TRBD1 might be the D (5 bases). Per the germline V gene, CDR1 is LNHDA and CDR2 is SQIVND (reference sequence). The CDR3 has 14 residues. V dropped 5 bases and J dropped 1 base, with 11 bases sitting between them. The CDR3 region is CASSAIGGNTEAFF. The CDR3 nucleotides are TGTGCCAGTAGTGCCATCGGGGGGAACACTGAAGCTTTCTTT. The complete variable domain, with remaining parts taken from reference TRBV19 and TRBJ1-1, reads DGGITQSPKYLFRKEGQNVTLSCEQNLNHDAMYWYRQDPGQGLRLIYYSQIVNDFQKGDIAEGYSVSREKKESFPLTVTSAQKNPTAFYLCASSAIGGNTEAFFGQGTRLTVV.

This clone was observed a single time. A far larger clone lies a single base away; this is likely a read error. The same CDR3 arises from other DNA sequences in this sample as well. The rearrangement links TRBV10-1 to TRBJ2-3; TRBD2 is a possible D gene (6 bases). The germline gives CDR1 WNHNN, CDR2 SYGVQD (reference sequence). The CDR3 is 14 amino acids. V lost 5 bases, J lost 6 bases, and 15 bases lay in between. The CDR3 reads CASSFGLLTDTQYF. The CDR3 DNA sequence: TGCGCCAGCAGTTTCGGACTACTCACGGATACGCAGTATTTT.

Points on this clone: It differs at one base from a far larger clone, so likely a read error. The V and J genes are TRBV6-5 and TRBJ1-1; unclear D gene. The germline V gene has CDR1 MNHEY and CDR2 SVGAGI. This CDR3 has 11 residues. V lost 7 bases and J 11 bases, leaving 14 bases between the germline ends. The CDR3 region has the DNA TGTGCCAGCACCAAGGAGGTGGTGGCTTTCTTT. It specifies CASTKEVVAFF.

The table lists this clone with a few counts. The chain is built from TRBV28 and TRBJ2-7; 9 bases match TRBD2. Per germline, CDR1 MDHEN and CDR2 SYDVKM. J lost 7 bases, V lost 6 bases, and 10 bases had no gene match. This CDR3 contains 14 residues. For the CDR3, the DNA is TGTGCCAGCAGGAAGGCGGGAGGGCGTTTTGAGCAGTACTTC. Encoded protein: CASRKAGGRFEQYF.